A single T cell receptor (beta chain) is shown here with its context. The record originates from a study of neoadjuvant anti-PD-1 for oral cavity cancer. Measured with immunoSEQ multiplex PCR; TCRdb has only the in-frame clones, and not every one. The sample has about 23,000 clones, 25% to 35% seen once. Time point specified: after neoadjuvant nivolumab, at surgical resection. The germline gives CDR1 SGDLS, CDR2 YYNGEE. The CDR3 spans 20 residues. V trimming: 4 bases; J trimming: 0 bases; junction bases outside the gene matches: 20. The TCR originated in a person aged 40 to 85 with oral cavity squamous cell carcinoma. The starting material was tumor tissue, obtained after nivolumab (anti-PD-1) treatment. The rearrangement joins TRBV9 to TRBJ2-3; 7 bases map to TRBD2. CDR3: CASSPREESLWDSSTDTQYF. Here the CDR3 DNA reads TGTGCCAGCAGCCCCCGGGAGGAATCCCTCTGGGACTCTAGCACAGATACGCAGTATTTT.